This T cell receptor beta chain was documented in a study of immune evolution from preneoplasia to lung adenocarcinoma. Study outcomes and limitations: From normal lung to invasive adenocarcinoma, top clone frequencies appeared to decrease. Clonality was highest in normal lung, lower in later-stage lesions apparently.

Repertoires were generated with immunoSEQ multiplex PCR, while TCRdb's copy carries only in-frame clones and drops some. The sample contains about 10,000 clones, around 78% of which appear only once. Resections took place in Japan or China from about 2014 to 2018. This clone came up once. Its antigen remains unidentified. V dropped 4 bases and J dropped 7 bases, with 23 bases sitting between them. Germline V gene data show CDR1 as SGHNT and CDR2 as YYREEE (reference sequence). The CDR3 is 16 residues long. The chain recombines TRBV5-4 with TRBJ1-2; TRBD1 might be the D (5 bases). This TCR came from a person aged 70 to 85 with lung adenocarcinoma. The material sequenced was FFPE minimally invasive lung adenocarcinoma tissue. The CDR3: CASSPEMGVSTGGYTF. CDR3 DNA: TGTGCCAGCAGCCCAGAAATGGGGGTCTCGACGGGTGGCTACACCTTC.